These T cell receptor beta chains were read from a single sample in a study of T-cell memory formation after mild COVID-19. MiXCR, run by TCRdb on the 5' RACE reads, gives a single entry per CDR3 protein. The data contain 400,000 to 500,000 distinct CDR3 sequences, 18% of them seen just once; the ten biggest clones take up approximately 21%. Material: PBMCs or a T cell subset sorted from them (not recorded which). The receptors stem from a man aged 18 to 29 who had mild COVID-19 (a few samples of this study predate the infection). Cell type and time point are not known. Both conserved end residues are part of each CDR3. The D gene is left open where the match is weak. Clone size is given for some rows only: seen once, a few or many times, or a class if the clone is expanded.

TRBJ2-1 TRBD1 - TRBV27 13 TGTGCCAGCAGTCACCACAGGGGAAATGAGCAGTTCTTC CASSHHRGNEQFF
TRBJ2-1 TRBD2 few TRBV28 16 TGTGCCAGCAGTATTGCTAGCGGGGGGCCCTACAATGAGCAGTTCTTC CASSIASGGPYNEQFF
TRBJ2-2 TRBD2 - TRBV20-1 23 TGCAGTGCTAGAGTAACGCTCGCCGGGACTAGCGGGGGGGCCGATAGCGTCACCGGGGAGCTGTTTTTT CSARVTLAGTSGGADSVTGELFF
TRBJ2-2 - - TRBV27 18 TGTGCCAGCAGTTTACTCTCTAGGGCGCGTGCGAACACCGGGGAGCTGTTTTTT CASSLLSRARANTGELFF
TRBJ2-3 - - TRBV7-3 16 TGTGCCAGCAGCCTAAAGGGCGGGGCTGGTTGGGATACGCAGTATTTT CASSLKGGAGWDTQYF
TRBJ1-5 - few TRBV15 15 TGTGCCACCAGCAGAGCCAGGGAGGGCAATCAGCCCCAGCATTTT CATSRAREGNQPQHF
TRBJ2-6 TRBD1 - TRBV5-1 18 TGCGCCAGCAGCCCGACCGGGACAGGGGGGTCTGGGGCCAACGTCCTGACTTTC CASSPTGTGGSGANVLTF
TRBJ1-1 - few TRBV4-2 13 TGTGCCAGCAGCCAACCCTTGAGGGGGGAAGCTTTCTTT CASSQPLRGEAFF
TRBJ2-2 - few TRBV12-3/TRBV12-4 15 TGTGCCAGTCTAACAGGCCGGGCGAACACCGGGGAGCTGTTTTTT CASLTGRANTGELFF
TRBJ2-1 - few TRBV7-9 15 TGTGCCAGCAGCCCGCCGATCGACGCTCACAATGAGCAGTTCTTC CASSPPIDAHNEQFF
TRBJ2-5 - - TRBV5-1 15 TGCGCCAGCAGCGACCGGCCGGGGGCTGAGGAGACCCAGTACTTC CASSDRPGAEETQYF
TRBJ2-7 - few TRBV20-1 16 TGCAGTGCTAGTGCACTGCGAGGGGCGGGCGGCTACGAGCAGTACTTC CSASALRGAGGYEQYF
TRBJ2-1 TRBD2 few TRBV4-1 17 TGCGCCAGCAGCCCCGGGGGTAGCGGGAGAACCTACAATGAGCAGTTCTTC CASSPGGSGRTYNEQFF
TRBJ1-1 - - TRBV19 14 TGTGCCAGTAGTCGGGCAGGGACGAACACTGAAGCTTTCTTT CASSRAGTNTEAFF
TRBJ2-1 - - TRBV9 15 TGTGCCAGCAGCGGGGGTGGGGTACCCTACAATGAGCAGTTCTTC CASSGGGVPYNEQFF
TRBJ2-3 TRBD2 - TRBV4-2 17 TGTGCCAGCAGCCAAGAGAGGGCCGGGACTAATACAGATACGCAGTATTTT CASSQERAGTNTDTQYF
TRBJ2-3 - - TRBV6-2/TRBV6-3 13 TGTGCCAGCAGTTCCAAAAGCACAGATACGCAGTATTTT CASSSKSTDTQYF
TRBJ2-6 TRBD1 few TRBV6-2/TRBV6-3 19 TGTGCCAGCAGAACCCGCTACAGGGGGCCCGGCTCTGGGGCCAACGTCCTGACTTTC CASRTRYRGPGSGANVLTF
TRBJ2-1 - few TRBV20-1 11 TGCAGTGCTAGCCTGGGCAATGAGCAGTTCTTC CSASLGNEQFF
TRBJ2-5 TRBD1 few TRBV6-2/TRBV6-3 14 TGTGCCAGCAGCCGCAACAGGGGCCGGGAGACCCAGTACTTC CASSRNRGRETQYF
TRBJ2-3 - few TRBV7-2 13 TGTACCAGCAGCTCCAGGGTCGTCGCAACGCAGTATTTT CTSSSRVVATQYF
TRBJ2-4 - - TRBV6-6 14 TGTGCCAGCACCCCGTTGGTAGCCAAAAACATTCAGTACTTC CASTPLVAKNIQYF
TRBJ1-4 TRBD1 few TRBV4-1 16 TGCGCCAGCAGCCGAAGGACAGGGGCGCCGGATGAAAAACTGTTTTTT CASSRRTGAPDEKLFF
TRBJ2-2 - many TRBV5-1 13 TGCGCCAGCAGCTTGGATGTCACCGGGGAGCTGTTTTTT CASSLDVTGELFF
TRBJ2-1 TRBD2 - TRBV14 16 TGTGCCAGCAGCCGAGTACTAGCGGGGGGGCTGAATGAGCAGTTCTTC CASSRVLAGGLNEQFF
TRBJ1-1 - - TRBV14 16 TGTGCCAGCAGCCAAGGATTAGGGAAGGGGAAGGCTGAAGCTTTCTTT CASSQGLGKGKAEAFF
TRBJ2-1 - - TRBV12-3/TRBV12-4 14 TGTGCCAGCTCTGGGGGGACACCGTACAATGAGCAGTTCTTC CASSGGTPYNEQFF
TRBJ2-7 - - TRBV4-3 15 TGCGCCAGCAGCCAAGCAGGGGGGAGCTCCTACGAGCAGTACTTC CASSQAGGSSYEQYF
TRBJ1-5 - few TRBV4-3 16 TGCGCCAGCAGCCAAGATGCCAGGGCCCCCAATCAGCCCCAGCATTTT CASSQDARAPNQPQHF
TRBJ1-2 TRBD1 - TRBV18 15 TGTGCCAGCTCGCCGACGGGACAGGATTCCCATGGCTACACCTTC CASSPTGQDSHGYTF
TRBJ2-5 - - TRBV5-1 14 TGCGCCAGCAGCTTGCGGAGCCCCGGAGAGACCCAGTACTTC CASSLRSPGETQYF
TRBJ2-5 TRBD1 - TRBV4-3 16 TGCGCCAGCAGCCAGGGGTCGACAGGGGGAGGCGAGACCCAGTACTTC CASSQGSTGGGETQYF
TRBJ2-3 - few TRBV12-3/TRBV12-4 10 TGTGCCAGCAACACAGATACGCAGTATTTT CASNTDTQYF
TRBJ2-7 TRBD1 few TRBV10-3 14 TGTGCCATCAGTGAGTCTTCAGGGGGCAGCGAGCAGTACTTC CAISESSGGSEQYF
TRBJ1-1 TRBD1 - TRBV7-2 15 TGTGCCAGCAGCGACCGGACAGGGGTGAACACTGAAGCTTTCTTT CASSDRTGVNTEAFF
TRBJ2-5 TRBD1 many TRBV7-2 12 TGTGCCAGCACCACAGGGGGAGAGACCCAGTACTTC CASTTGGETQYF
TRBJ2-1 - - TRBV9 16 TGTGCCAGCAGCGTAGATCCGACGAGCTCCTACAATGAGCAGTTCTTC CASSVDPTSSYNEQFF
TRBJ1-3 - few TRBV12-3/TRBV12-4 20 TGTGCCAGCAGTTCCTCAATTTGGGGCTCTTTCAGGGGCTCTGGAAACACCATATATTTT CASSSSIWGSFRGSGNTIYF
TRBJ1-3 - - TRBV7-2 15 TGTGCCAGCAGCTCCGAAGGGCTTGCTGGAAACACCATATATTTT CASSSEGLAGNTIYF
TRBJ1-2 - - TRBV6-6 15 TGTGCCAGCAGCCTACAGGGAATTCCCAACTATGGCTACACCTTC CASSLQGIPNYGYTF
TRBJ2-1 - - TRBV28 15 TGTGCCAGCACGACGGGGCTGAGCTCCTACAATGAGCAGTTCTTC CASTTGLSSYNEQFF
TRBJ2-3 TRBD1 - TRBV20-1 17 TGCAGTGCTAGAGTGGCACCGGGACAGGGGGCCGCAGATACGCAGTATTTT CSARVAPGQGAADTQYF
TRBJ2-3 TRBD2 - TRBV10-3 16 TGTGCCATCAGTGAGTCGCCTAGCGGGGGGACAGATACGCAGTATTTT CAISESPSGGTDTQYF
TRBJ1-1 TRBD1 - TRBV4-1 18 TGCGCCAGCAGCCAAGGTCCGCAGGGGGCGCGTAGGAACACTGAAGCTTTCTTT CASSQGPQGARRNTEAFF
TRBJ2-4 - few TRBV7-6 14 TGTGCCAGCAGCTTGGGAGGGGGGGCAGACATTCAGTACTTC CASSLGGGADIQYF
TRBJ1-2 - few TRBV4-3 15 TGCGCCAGCAGCCAAGTTTGGGCAGGCAACTATGGCTACACCTTC CASSQVWAGNYGYTF
TRBJ2-3 - - TRBV10-1 14 TGCGCCAGCAGTGACCCCTCACGGGGAGATACGCAGTATTTT CASSDPSRGDTQYF
TRBJ2-2 - many TRBV5-1 14 TGTGCCAGCAGCTTAGCGCAGAACACCGGGGAGCTGTTTTTT CASSLAQNTGELFF